The source of this T cell receptor beta chain is a study of blood T cell repertoires in COVID-19. The wider study: Whether acute or convalescent, the COVID-19 samples came from the United States, Italy and Spain.

Original handling: Amplification from reference gene primers served as the basis for estimated nucleated cell counts. Profiled with immunoSEQ multiplex PCR; TCRdb holds only in-frame clones, not every one. V and J calls plus clone size are reproduced from that table; the DNA served to infer D and trimming. Among 87,000 or so clones listed, around 75% were seen once. The CDR3 contains 15 residues. Germline values: CDR1 MNHEY, CDR2 SVGAGI. Trimming removed 4 bases from V and 6 bases from J, with 16 bases in between. Sequenced: peripheral blood. The gene calls are TRBV6-5 and TRBJ2-1, with TRBD2 as a possible D gene (7 bases). This TCR came from a woman aged 80 or older with active or convalescent COVID-19. The CDR3 bases are TGTGCCAGCAGTTCCCCAAGGGGGGGGCTCAATGAGCAGTTCTTC. Residues: CASSSPRGGLNEQFF.